This T cell receptor beta chain originates from a study of control samples from healthy donors and cancer patients. Germline CDR1 is SGHDT and CDR2 is YYEEEE. V lost 0 bases and J 7 bases, leaving 4 bases between the germline ends. The CDR3 is 11 amino acids. The repertoire was sequenced with immunoSEQ multiplex PCR; TCRdb's copy has only in-frame clones and lacks some. The top ten hold around 13% of the sample, which has 120,000 to 150,000 clones, 85% to 95% seen once. The sequenced material came from blood. The receptor was derived from a man aged 40-49 years in good health. The chain recombines TRBV5-6 with TRBJ1-2; D gene uncertain. CDR3: CASSLGVGYTF. In nucleotides, the CDR3 is TGTGCCAGCAGCTTGGGTGTTGGCTACACCTTC.